This T cell receptor (beta chain) was obtained from a study of T-cell reconstitution after alpha-beta-depleted transplantation in children (dated by TCRdb to the mid-2010s). Regarding the research as a whole: Using TCR repertoire profiling, the study quantitatively followed how T-cell immune reconstitution unfolded in children after TCRalphabeta/CD19-depleted allogeneic hematopoietic cell transplantation.

The germline V gene (reference sequence) yields SEHNR for CDR1 and FQNEAQ for CDR2. Compared with germline, V lacks 5 bases and J lacks 0 bases; bases without a gene match: 6. Its CDR3 holds 16 amino acids, cysteine through phenylalanine. Only the CDR3 DNA is retained, 48 bases long and in frame from the first base. This clonotype was counted at least ten times. Its antigen target is currently unknown. Qualities for individual bases were not recorded, and no much larger clone is one base off. Library prep was done by PCR. Sequenced on an Illumina HiSeq 2500. TCR library preparation used molecular barcoding, with unique molecular identifiers applied to normalize quantification of the TCRbeta repertoire. Clones were called with MiXCR by TCRdb after fastp trimmed the public reads at Q25, and only in-frame beta chains were retained. Rows matching on CDR3 protein sequence are summarized as one entry with the most common DNA and genes. This sample has some 350,000 distinct CDR3 sequences in its table, and 9% to 12% of those were observed once. The leading ten clones occupy less than 2.5% of the sample.

In this chain, TRBV7-9 is recombined with TRBJ2-1; 8 bases in the junction line up with TRBD2. The clonotype comes from a human donor who donated a stem cell graft to a child with acute lymphoblastic leukemia. Sequenced material: PBMCs from the stem cell graft donor, taken from the stem cell graft. The base sequence is TGTGCCAGCAGCCCACCGGGGGGGAGCTCCTACAATGAGCAGTTCTTC. Translated, it gives CASSPPGGSSYNEQFF.